This T cell receptor beta chain was sequenced for a study of cytomegalovirus exposure and HLA in healthy donors. Study as a whole: Researchers found that approximately 85% of over 350 genotyped donors fell within the Caucasian-associated ancestry cluster. General study results and limits: A later analysis showed that HLA-associated TCR beta chains had undergone more clonal expansion than equally common others.

Researchers ran the PCR with 60 Vbeta and 13 Jbeta primers. Original methodology: Later, some 79 million unique TCR beta chains were counted in an analysis, and approximately 9.9 million of them were shared. Only in-frame clones appear in the TCRdb table, and some are missing; sequencing was by immunoSEQ multiplex PCR. V and J calls and clone size follow that table, whereas D and trimming were derived from the DNA. The sample gives some 99,000 clones, 81% of which show up once; around 2.1% is in the top ten. V gave up 1 base and J gave up 2 bases; unmatched junction bases: 10. The V gene's germline CDR1 is SGHRS and CDR2 YFSETQ. There are 18 residues in the CDR3. Note on this clone: Its antigen is undetermined.

The donors comprised healthy bone marrow donors. Source material: PBMCs. The chain uses TRBV5-1 and TRBJ2-3, with TRBD2 matching over 10 bases. The clonotype originates from a woman aged 30 to 39 in good health and CMV-seronegative. CDR3 sequence: CASSLSIAGGLNTDTQYF. The CDR3 DNA is TGCGCCAGCAGCTTGAGTATAGCGGGAGGCTTGAACACAGATACGCAGTATTTT.